Listed here are 18 T cell receptor beta chains from one sample, sequenced in a study of technical replicates of blood from a handful of donors. Only in-frame clones appear in the TCRdb table, and some are missing; sequencing was by immunoSEQ multiplex PCR. Of fewer than 15,000 clones in the sample, approximately 95% were seen once. The sample comprised PBMCs. Receptor source: a human donor in good health.

The chain uses TRBV5-5 and TRBJ2-1, with 11 bases matching TRBD2. Germline CDR1 SGHKS, CDR2 YYEKEE (reference sequence). V trimming: 1 base; J trimming: 8 bases; junction bases outside the gene matches: 5. The CDR3 extends over 15 amino acids. The CDR3 bases are TGTGCCAGCAGCTTGATAGCGGGAGGGATCCATGAGCAGTTCTTC. Its protein is CASSLIAGGIHEQFF.

This chain uses TRBV27 with TRBJ2-7, with 8 bases lining up with TRBD2. The CDR3 has 13 amino acids. The junction had 8 bases not matched to a gene; V was cut back by 2 bases and J by 11 bases. The germline CDR1 and CDR2 sequences are MNHEY and SMNVEV (reference sequence). CDR3 sequence reads: CASSLQGLDIKYF. The DNA for the CDR3 is TGTGCCAGCAGTTTACAGGGACTAGACATTAAGTACTTC.

This chain's CDR3 is CASSPGQGDWGYTF. The CDR3 DNA follows: TGTGCCAGCAGTCCGGGACAGGGGGATTGGGGCTACACCTTC. The chain couples TRBV28 to TRBJ1-2; 11 nucleotides match TRBD1. J gave up 8 bases and V 5 bases, and 7 bases lay outside the gene matches. Germline V gene data show CDR1 as MDHEN and CDR2 as SYDVKM. The CDR3 runs 14 residues.

The chain couples TRBV19 to TRBJ2-7; TRBD1 agrees at 7 bases. J gave up 2 bases and V 2 bases, and 3 bases lay outside the gene matches. The CDR3 consists of 14 residues. Germline loops: CDR1 LNHDA, CDR2 SQIVND (reference sequence). CDR3 in amino acids: CASSITGAPYEQYF. CDR3 in DNA: TGTGCCAGTAGTATAACAGGGGCGCCCTACGAGCAGTACTTC.

The chain uses TRBV4-2 and TRBJ2-4, with TRBD1 identical over 10 bases. Germline V gene lookup returns CDR1 LGHNA and CDR2 YNFKEQ. V gave up 2 bases and J gave up 7 bases; unmatched junction bases: 5. The CDR3 is 15 residues long. CDR3 coding DNA: TGTGCCAGCAGCCAACCCCGACAGGGGGCGAACATTCAGTACTTC. Its protein is CASSQPRQGANIQYF.

The chain combines TRBV28 with TRBJ2-7; D perhaps matches TRBD2 (5 bases). The germline CDR1 and CDR2 sequences are MDHEN and SYDVKM. Trimming cost V 6 bases and J 1 base, with 25 bases left between them. The CDR3 covers 18 residues. DNA of the CDR3: TGTGCCAGCAGCGGCCGCGAAGTTGAGACTACCTTATCCTACGAGCAGTACTTC. Translated, it gives CASSGREVETTLSYEQYF. Drawing the rest from reference TRBV28 and TRBJ2-7, the complete variable domain is DVKVTQSSRYLVKRTGEKVFLECVQDMDHENMFWYRQDPGLGLRLIYFSYDVKMKEKGDIPEGYSVSREKKERFSLILESASTNQTSMYLCASSGREVETTLSYEQYFGPGTRLTVT.

This clone was seen more than once but under ten times. The chain employs TRBV6-1 and TRBJ2-3; 12 nucleotides agree with TRBD2. Germline V gene lookup returns CDR1 MNHNS and CDR2 SASEGT. The CDR3 sequence is 15 residues long. Trimming took 2 bases from V and 4 from J; bases not matched to a gene: 1. The CDR3 spells CASSELAGGPDTQYF. The CDR3 DNA reads as TGTGCCAGCAGTGAACTAGCGGGAGGGCCAGATACGCAGTATTTT.

V gene TRBV5-6 combines with J gene TRBJ2-3; 9 bases match TRBD2. J was trimmed by 2 bases and V by 4 bases; bases with no gene match: 5. The germline V gene has CDR1 SGHDT and CDR2 YYEEEE. This CDR3 has 15 amino acids. The CDR3 DNA follows: TGTGCCAGCAGCCCGACTAGCGGACTCACAGATACGCAGTATTTT. Its translation is CASSPTSGLTDTQYF.

The rearrangement uses TRBV6-1 and TRBJ2-2; 11 bases align to TRBD2. The CDR3 runs to 15 residues. Trimming at V came to 2 bases and at J to 4 bases, leaving 0 bases not matched to a gene. Germline V gene lookup returns CDR1 MNHNS and CDR2 SASEGT. CDR3 sequence: CASSELAGGTGELFF. The CDR3 coding sequence is TGTGCCAGCAGTGAACTAGCGGGGGGCACCGGGGAGCTGTTTTTT.

The J gene is TRBJ2-7, the V gene TRBV11-3, with a weak D call TRBD2 (7 bases). Germline V gene sequence: CDR1 SGHNT, CDR2 YENEEA. V lost 9 bases and J lost 4, with 19 bases in between. CDR3 length equals 14 residues. The CDR3 DNA reads TGTGCCAGAATGCCGGGGGGCTCGGGGTACGAGCAGTACTTC. Translation gives CARMPGGSGYEQYF.

This rearrangement joins TRBV7-9 to TRBJ2-3; 12 bases agree with TRBD2. The CDR3 is 17 amino acids. CDR1 is SEHNR, CDR2 FQNEAQ, per germline (reference sequence). Unmatched junction bases numbered 10, after V lost 5 bases and J lost 4 bases. CDR3: CASSPTSGRIGADTQYF. The CDR3 DNA reads as TGTGCCAGCAGCCCCACTAGCGGGAGGATTGGCGCAGATACGCAGTATTTT. The full variable domain, with the rest looked up from reference TRBV7-9 and TRBJ2-3, is DTGVSQNPRHKITKRGQNVTFRCDPISEHNRLYWYRQTLGQGPEFLTYFQNEAQLEKSRLLSDRFSAERPKGSFSTLEIQRTEQGDSAMYLCASSPTSGRIGADTQYFGPGTRLTVL.

This chain links TRBV7-2 with TRBJ2-7, with 11 bases lining up with TRBD2. The CDR3 sequence is 15 residues long. V shed 3 bases and J 1 base; nucleotides not matched to a gene: 2. Germline CDR1 is SGHTA and CDR2 is FQGNSA. CDR3 sequence (DNA): TGTGCCAGCAGCTTGGGGACTAGCGGTTCCTACGAGCAGTACTTC. Translated: CASSLGTSGSYEQYF.

This chain links TRBV5-1 with TRBJ2-1; no clear D. Germline V gives CDR1 SGHRS, CDR2 YFSETQ. The CDR3 sequence is 15 residues long. Trimming cost V 1 base and J 6 bases, with 14 bases left between them. The CDR3 here is CASSLRLGIGNEQFF. The CDR3 bases are TGCGCCAGCAGCTTGAGACTCGGCATTGGCAATGAGCAGTTCTTC.

The DNA of the CDR3 is TGTGCCAGTAGTATTCTCAGGGGAGCTAACTATGGCTACACCTTC. It yields the protein CASSILRGANYGYTF. The chain uses TRBV19 and TRBJ1-2, with a tentative D call TRBD1 (6 bases). The CDR3 has 15 amino acids. The germline V gene encodes CDR1 LNHDA and CDR2 SQIVND (reference sequence). V lost 3 bases, J lost 0 bases, and 11 bases lay in between.

The genes are TRBV7-8 and TRBJ2-2, with TRBD2 matching over 9 bases. The CDR3 runs to 15 residues. V was clipped by 5 bases and J by 5 bases; unmatched bases: 6. The germline V gene has CDR1 SGHVS and CDR2 FQNEAQ. This chain's CDR3 is CASSLTSGWTGELFF. CDR3 nucleotides: TGTGCCAGCAGCCTTACTAGCGGGTGGACCGGGGAGCTGTTTTTT.

This clone was seen a single time. This rearrangement joins TRBV5-1 to TRBJ2-5; 7 nucleotides agree with TRBD1. Germline CDR1 is SGHRS and CDR2 is YFSETQ. Trimming removed 3 bases from V and 3 bases from J; junction bases left unmatched: 8. This CDR3 is 15 amino acids long. CDR3 sequence: CASSSGQAREETQYF. DNA of the CDR3: TGCGCCAGCAGCTCTGGACAGGCCCGGGAAGAGACCCAGTACTTC.

The rearrangement joins TRBV10-1 to TRBJ2-3; 10 bases align to TRBD2. The germline CDR1 and CDR2 sequences are WNHNN and SYGVQD (reference sequence). This CDR3 is 15 amino acids long. Trimming at V came to 6 bases and at J to 5 bases, leaving 8 bases not matched to a gene. The CDR3 sequence is CASSGAGGWRDTQYF. The DNA of the CDR3 is TGCGCCAGCAGCGGAGCGGGAGGGTGGAGAGATACGCAGTATTTT.

This clone was found once. This chain connects TRBV6-4 to TRBJ2-2; tentative D call: TRBD1 (7 bases). The germline CDR1 and CDR2 sequences are MRHNA and SNTAGT. The CDR3 runs to 15 residues. V dropped 5 bases and J dropped 2 bases, with 12 bases sitting between them. The chain's CDR3 is CASSKTGTNTGELFF. As DNA, the CDR3 is TGTGCCAGCAGTAAGACAGGGACTAACACCGGGGAGCTGTTTTTT.